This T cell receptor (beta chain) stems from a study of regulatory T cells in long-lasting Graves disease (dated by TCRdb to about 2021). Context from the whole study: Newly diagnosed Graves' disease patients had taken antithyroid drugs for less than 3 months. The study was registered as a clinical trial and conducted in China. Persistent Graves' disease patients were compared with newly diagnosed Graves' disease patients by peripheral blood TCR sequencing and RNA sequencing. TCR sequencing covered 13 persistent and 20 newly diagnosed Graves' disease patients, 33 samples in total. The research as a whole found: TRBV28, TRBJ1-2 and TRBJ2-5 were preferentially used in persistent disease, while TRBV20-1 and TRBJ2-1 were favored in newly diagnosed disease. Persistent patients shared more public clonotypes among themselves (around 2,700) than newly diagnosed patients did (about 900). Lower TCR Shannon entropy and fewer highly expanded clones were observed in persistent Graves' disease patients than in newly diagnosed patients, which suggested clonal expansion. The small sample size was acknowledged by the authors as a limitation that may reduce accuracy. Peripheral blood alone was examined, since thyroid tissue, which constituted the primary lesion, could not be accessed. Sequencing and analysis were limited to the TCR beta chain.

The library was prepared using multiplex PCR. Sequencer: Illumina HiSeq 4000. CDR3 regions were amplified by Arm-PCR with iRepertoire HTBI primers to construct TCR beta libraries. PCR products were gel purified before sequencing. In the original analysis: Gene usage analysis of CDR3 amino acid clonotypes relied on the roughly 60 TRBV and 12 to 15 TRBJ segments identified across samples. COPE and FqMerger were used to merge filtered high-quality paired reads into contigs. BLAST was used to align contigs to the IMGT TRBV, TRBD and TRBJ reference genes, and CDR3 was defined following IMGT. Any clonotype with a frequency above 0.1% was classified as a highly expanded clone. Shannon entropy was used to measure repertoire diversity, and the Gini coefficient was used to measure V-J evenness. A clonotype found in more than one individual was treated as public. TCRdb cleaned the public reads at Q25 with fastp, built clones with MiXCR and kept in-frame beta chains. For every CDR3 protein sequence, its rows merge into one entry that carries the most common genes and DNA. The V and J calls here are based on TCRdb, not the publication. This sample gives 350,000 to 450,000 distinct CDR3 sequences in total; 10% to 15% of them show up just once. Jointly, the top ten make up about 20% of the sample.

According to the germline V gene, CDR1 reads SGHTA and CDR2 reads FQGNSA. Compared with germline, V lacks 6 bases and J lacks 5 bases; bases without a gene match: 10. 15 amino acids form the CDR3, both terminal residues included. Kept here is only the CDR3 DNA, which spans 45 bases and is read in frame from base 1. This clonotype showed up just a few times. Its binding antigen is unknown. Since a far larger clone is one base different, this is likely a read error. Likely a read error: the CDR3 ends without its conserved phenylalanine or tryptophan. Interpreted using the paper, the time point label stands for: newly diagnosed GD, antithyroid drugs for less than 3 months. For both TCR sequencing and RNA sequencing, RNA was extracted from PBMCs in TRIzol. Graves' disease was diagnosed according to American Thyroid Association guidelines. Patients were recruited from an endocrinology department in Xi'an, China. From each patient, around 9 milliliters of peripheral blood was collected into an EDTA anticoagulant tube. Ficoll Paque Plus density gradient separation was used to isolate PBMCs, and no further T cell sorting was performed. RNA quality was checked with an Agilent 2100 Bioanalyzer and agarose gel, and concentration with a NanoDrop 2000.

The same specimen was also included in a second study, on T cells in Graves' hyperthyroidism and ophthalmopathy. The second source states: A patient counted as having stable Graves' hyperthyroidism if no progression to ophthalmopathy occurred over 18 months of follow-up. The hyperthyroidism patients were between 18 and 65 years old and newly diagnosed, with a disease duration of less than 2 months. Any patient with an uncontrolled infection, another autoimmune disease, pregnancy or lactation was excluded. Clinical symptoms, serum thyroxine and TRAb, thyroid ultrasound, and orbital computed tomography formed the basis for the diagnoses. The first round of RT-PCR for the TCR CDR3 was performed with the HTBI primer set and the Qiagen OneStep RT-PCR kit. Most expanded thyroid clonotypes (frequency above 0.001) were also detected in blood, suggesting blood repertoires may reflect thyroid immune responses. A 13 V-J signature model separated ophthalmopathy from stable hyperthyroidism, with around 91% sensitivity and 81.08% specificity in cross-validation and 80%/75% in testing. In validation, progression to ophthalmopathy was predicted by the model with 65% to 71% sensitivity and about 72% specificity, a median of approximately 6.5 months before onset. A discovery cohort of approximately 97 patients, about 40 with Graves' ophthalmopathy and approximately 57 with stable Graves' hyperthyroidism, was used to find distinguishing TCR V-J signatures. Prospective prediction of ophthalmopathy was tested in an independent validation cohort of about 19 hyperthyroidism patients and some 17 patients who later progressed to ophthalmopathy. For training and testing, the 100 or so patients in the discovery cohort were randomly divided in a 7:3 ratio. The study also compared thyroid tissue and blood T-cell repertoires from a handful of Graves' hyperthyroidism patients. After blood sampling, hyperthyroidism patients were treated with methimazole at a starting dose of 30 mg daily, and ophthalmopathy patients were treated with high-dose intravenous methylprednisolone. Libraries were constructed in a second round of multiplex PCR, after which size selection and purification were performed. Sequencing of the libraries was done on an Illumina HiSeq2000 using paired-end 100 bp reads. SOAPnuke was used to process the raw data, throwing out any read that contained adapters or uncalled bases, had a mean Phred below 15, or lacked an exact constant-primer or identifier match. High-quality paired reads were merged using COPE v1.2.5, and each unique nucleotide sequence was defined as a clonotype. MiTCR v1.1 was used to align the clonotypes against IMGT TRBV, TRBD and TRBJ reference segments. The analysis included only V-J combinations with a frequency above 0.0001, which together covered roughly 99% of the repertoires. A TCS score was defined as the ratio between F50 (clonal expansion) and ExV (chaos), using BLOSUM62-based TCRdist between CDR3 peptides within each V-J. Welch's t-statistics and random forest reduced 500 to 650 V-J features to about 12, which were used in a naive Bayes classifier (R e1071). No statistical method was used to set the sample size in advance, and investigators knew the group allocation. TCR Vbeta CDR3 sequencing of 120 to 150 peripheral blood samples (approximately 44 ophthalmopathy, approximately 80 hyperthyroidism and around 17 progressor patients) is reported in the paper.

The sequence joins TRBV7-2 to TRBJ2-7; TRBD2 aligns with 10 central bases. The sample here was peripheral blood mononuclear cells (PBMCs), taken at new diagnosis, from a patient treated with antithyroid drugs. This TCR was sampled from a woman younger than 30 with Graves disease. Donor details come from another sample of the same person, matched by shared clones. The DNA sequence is TGTGCCAGCAGATCGCCCCGGACTAGCGGAAACGAGCAGTACTCC. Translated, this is CASRSPRTSGNEQYS.